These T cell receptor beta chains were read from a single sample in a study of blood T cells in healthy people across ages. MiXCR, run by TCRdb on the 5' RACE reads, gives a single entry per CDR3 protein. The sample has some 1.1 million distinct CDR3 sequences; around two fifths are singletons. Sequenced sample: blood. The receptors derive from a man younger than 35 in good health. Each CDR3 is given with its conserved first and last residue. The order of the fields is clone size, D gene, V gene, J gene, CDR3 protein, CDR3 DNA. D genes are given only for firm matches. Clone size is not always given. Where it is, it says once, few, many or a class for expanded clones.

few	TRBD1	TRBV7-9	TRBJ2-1	CASSATGQVHEQFF	TGTGCCAGCAGCGCTACGGGACAGGTTCATGAGCAGTTCTTC
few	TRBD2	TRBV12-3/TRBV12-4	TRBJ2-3	CASSPTSGGELTDTQYF	TGTGCCAGCAGTCCAACATCCGGGGGGGAACTCACAGATACGCAGTATTTT
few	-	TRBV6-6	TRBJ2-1	CASSYLWNEQFF	TGTGCCAGCAGTTATCTCTGGAATGAGCAGTTCTTC
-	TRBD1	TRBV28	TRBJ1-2	CASRPNDRGWSYGYTF	TGTGCCAGCAGACCAAATGACAGGGGATGGTCCTATGGCTACACCTTC
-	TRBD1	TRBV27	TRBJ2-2	CAGPRTGDPGELFF	TGTGCCGGCCCTAGGACAGGGGATCCCGGGGAGCTGTTTTTT
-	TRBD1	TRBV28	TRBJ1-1	CATKQGQSYTEAFF	TGTGCCACGAAACAGGGGCAAAGTTACACTGAAGCTTTCTTT
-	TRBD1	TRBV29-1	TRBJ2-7	CSVVNRGQSCEQYF	TGCAGCGTTGTTAACAGGGGGCAGTCCTGCGAGCAGTACTTC
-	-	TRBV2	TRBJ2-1	CASSDRGRSVYNEQFF	TGTGCCAGCAGTGATCGCGGACGATCAGTTTACAATGAGCAGTTCTTC
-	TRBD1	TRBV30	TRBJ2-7	CAWSGGTGITGEQYF	TGTGCCTGGAGTGGCGGGACAGGGATCACAGGCGAGCAGTACTTC
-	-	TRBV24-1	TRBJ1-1	CATSDAPVGEAFF	TGTGCCACCAGTGATGCGCCGGTGGGTGAAGCTTTCTTT
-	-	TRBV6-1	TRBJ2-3	CASSEGVADTQYF	TGTGCCAGCAGTGAGGGAGTAGCAGATACGCAGTATTTT
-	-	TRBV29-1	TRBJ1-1	CSVDTGGTEAFF	TGCAGCGTCGATACCGGGGGCACTGAAGCTTTCTTT
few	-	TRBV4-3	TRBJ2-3	CASSRGRSPDTQYF	TGCGCCAGCAGCCGTGGACGATCCCCAGATACGCAGTATTTT
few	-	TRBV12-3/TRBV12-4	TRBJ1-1	CASSFGRRAEAFF	TGTGCCAGCAGTTTCGGCCGAAGGGCTGAAGCTTTCTTT
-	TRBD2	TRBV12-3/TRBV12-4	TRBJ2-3	CASSLGLAAYTDAQYF	TGTGCCAGCAGTTTAGGGCTAGCGGCTTACACAGATGCGCAGTATTTT
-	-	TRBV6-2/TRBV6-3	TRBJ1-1	CASSNPEGRTEAFF	TGTGCCAGCAGCAACCCGGAGGGGAGGACTGAAGCTTTCTTT
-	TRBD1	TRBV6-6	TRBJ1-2	CASSFSPRTGGWGYTF	TGTGCCAGCAGTTTCAGTCCGAGGACAGGGGGTTGGGGCTACACCTTC
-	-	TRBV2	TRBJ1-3	CASTADSSSGNTIYF	TGTGCCAGCACCGCGGACAGTTCCTCTGGAAACACCATATATTTT
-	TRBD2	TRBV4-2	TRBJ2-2	CASSQDPPPSGGASGELFF	TGTGCCAGCAGCCAAGATCCCCCTCCTAGCGGGGGGGCCTCCGGGGAGCTGTTTTTT
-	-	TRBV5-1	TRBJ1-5	CASRRDVNNQPQHF	TGCGCCAGCAGAAGGGACGTAAACAATCAGCCCCAGCATTTT
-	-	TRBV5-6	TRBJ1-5	CASSLNGGPPQHF	TGTGCCAGCAGCTTGAACGGGGGTCCGCCCCAGCATTTT
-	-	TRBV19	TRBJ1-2	CASSTRPTLLGPGGYTF	TGTGCCAGTAGTACTAGACCGACACTCTTGGGCCCTGGTGGCTACACCTTC
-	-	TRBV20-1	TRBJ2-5	CSASPPRGKKETQYF	TGCAGTGCTAGCCCCCCCAGGGGAAAAAAAGAGACCCAGTACTTC
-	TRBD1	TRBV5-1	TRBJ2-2	CASSPEGTVNTGELFF	TGCGCCAGCAGCCCGGAAGGGACAGTGAACACCGGGGAGCTGTTTTTT
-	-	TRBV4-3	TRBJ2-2	CAGSQGWTSGELFF	TGCGCCGGCAGCCAAGGGTGGACCTCCGGGGAGCTGTTTTTT
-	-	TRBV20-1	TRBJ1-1	CSAQDGLNTEAFF	TGCAGTGCCCAGGACGGACTGAACACTGAAGCTTTCTTT
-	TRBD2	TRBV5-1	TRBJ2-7	CASSLVALAGGSSYNEQYF	TGCGCCAGCAGCTTGGTCGCACTAGCGGGGGGGAGCTCCTACAATGAGCAGTACTTC
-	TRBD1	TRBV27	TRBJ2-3	CASSTEGQASTDTQYF	TGTGCCAGCAGTACCGAGGGACAGGCCAGCACAGATACGCAGTATTTT
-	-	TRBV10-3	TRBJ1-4	CAISVGSTNEKLFF	TGTGCCATCAGTGTAGGATCAACTAATGAAAAACTGTTTTTT
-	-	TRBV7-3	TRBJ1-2	CASSQGSEQRVYGYTF	TGTGCCAGCAGCCAAGGGAGTGAACAAAGAGTCTATGGCTACACCTTC
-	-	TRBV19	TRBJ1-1	CASSKRGHTEAFF	TGTGCCAGTAGTAAGCGGGGGCACACTGAAGCTTTCTTT
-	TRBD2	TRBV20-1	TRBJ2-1	CSARGRGGYNEQFF	TGCAGTGCTAGGGGTCGGGGGGGTTACAATGAGCAGTTCTTC
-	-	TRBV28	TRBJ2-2	CASRPSPGELFF	TGTGCCAGCAGACCGAGTCCCGGGGAGCTGTTTTTT
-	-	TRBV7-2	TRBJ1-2	CASSSRSDGYTF	TGTGCCAGCAGCTCGAGGTCAGATGGCTACACCTTC
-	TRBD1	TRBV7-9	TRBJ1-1	CASSGGQGGNTEAFF	TGTGCCAGCAGCGGCGGACAGGGGGGGAACACTGAAGCTTTCTTT
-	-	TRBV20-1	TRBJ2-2	CSARDPGPWGAGTGELFF	TGCAGTGCTAGAGATCCCGGGCCGTGGGGGGCAGGCACCGGGGAGCTGTTTTTT
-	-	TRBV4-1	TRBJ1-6	CASSQVGAGLPPLHF	TGCGCCAGCAGCCAAGTAGGGGCAGGGCTTCCACCCCTCCACTTT
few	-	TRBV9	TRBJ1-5	CASSQGHLDQPQHF	TGTGCCAGCAGCCAAGGACACCTCGATCAGCCCCAGCATTTT
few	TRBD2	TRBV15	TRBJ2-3	CATSPGTSPDTQYF	TGTGCCACCAGCCCCGGGACTAGTCCGGATACGCAGTATTTT
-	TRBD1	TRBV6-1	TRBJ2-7	CASIGQGRSYEQYF	TGTGCCAGCATCGGACAGGGGCGGTCCTACGAGCAGTACTTC
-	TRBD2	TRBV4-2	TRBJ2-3	CASSHPFRTRGTDTQYF	TGTGCCAGCAGCCACCCCTTTAGGACTAGAGGCACAGATACGCAGTATTTT
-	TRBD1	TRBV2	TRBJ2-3	CASRTGWRTDTQYF	TGTGCCAGCAGGACAGGGTGGAGGACAGATACGCAGTATTTT
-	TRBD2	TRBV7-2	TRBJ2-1	CASSLSLAGGFYNEQFF	TGTGCCAGCAGCTTATCCCTAGCGGGGGGATTTTACAATGAGCAGTTCTTC
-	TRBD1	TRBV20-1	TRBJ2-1	CSARDPGQGDSYEQFF	TGCAGTGCTCGAGATCCGGGACAGGGGGATTCCTACGAGCAGTTCTTC
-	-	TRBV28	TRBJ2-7	CASRRLGTDPSYEQYF	TGTGCCAGCAGGCGACTCGGCACAGACCCATCCTACGAGCAGTACTTC
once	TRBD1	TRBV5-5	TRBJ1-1	CASSWGQVNTEAFF	TGTGCCAGCAGCTGGGGACAGGTGAACACTGAAGCTTTCTTT
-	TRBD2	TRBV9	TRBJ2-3	CASSVTSTSGTTDTQYF	TGTGCCAGCAGCGTAACCTCGACTAGCGGGACGACAGATACGCAGTATTTT
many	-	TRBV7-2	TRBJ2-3	CASSLPGSTDTQYF	TGTGCCAGCAGCTTGCCCGGGTCGACAGATACGCAGTATTTT
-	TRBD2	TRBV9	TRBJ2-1	CASSVGGLAGTYNEQFF	TGTGCCAGCAGCGTAGGGGGACTAGCGGGTACCTACAATGAGCAGTTCTTC
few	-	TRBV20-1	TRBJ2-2	CSARTGPGELFF	TGCAGTGCTAGGACCGGGCCCGGGGAGCTGTTTTTT
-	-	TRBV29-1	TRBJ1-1	CSAERESDTEAFF	TGCAGCGCCGAGAGGGAATCGGACACTGAAGCTTTCTTT
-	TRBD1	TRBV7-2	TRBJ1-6	CASSLTGTGPSSYNSPLHF	TGTGCCAGCAGCTTGACCGGGACAGGGCCGAGCTCCTATAATTCACCCCTCCACTTT
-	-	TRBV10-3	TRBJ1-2	CAIRDGALGYTF	TGTGCCATCAGGGACGGTGCCCTTGGCTACACCTTC
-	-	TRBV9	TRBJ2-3	CASSVNAAVGDTQYF	TGTGCCAGCAGCGTAAACGCTGCGGTCGGAGATACGCAGTATTTT
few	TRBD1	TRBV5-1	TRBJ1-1	CASSLYADRGNTEAFF	TGCGCCAGCAGCTTGTACGCCGACAGGGGGAACACTGAAGCTTTCTTT
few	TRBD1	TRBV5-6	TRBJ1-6	CASGKDRSSYNSPLHF	TGTGCCAGCGGGAAGGACAGGAGCTCCTATAATTCACCCCTCCACTTT
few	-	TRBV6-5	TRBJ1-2	CASSTSGDYGYTF	TGTGCCAGCAGCACATCAGGGGACTATGGCTACACCTTC
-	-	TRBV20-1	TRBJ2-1	CSAEPQGTQFF	TGCAGTGCTGAGCCACAGGGAACCCAGTTCTTC
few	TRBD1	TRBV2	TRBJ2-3	CASRAGTGVSTDTQYF	TGTGCCAGCAGGGCCGGGACAGGGGTTTCCACAGATACGCAGTATTTT
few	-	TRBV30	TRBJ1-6	CAWSLRGNSPLHF	TGTGCCTGGAGTCTCAGGGGAAATTCACCCCTCCACTTT